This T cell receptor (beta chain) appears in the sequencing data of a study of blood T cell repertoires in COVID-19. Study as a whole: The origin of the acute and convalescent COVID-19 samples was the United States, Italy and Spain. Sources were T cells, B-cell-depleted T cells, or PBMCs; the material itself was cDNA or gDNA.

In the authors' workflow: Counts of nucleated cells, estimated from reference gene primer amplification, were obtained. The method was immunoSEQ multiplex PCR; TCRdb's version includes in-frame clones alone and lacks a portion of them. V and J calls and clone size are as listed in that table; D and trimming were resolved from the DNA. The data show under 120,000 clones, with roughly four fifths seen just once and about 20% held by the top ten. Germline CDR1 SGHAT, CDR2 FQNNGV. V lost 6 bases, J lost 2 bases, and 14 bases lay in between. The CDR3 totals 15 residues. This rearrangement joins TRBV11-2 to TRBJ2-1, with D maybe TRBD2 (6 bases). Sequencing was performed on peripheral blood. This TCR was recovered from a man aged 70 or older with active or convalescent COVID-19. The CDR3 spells CASRTGTGAYNEQFF. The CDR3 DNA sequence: TGTGCCAGCAGAACCGGGACTGGGGCCTACAATGAGCAGTTCTTC.